Below are 22 T cell receptor beta chains sequenced from a single sample in a study of T cells in Graves' hyperthyroidism and ophthalmopathy. Amplification of TCR beta CDR3 regions was performed using RNA transcripts as template. Using the HTBI primer set, a first-round RT-PCR was run on the TCR CDR3. TCRdb recomputed calls from the multiplex PCR reads with MiXCR, one row per CDR3 protein. The table records more than 300,000 distinct CDR3 sequences, about 13% of them present only once. The sequenced material came from blood. These receptor sequences come from a young woman with Graves' hyperthyroidism.

This clonotype occurred a few times. The chain links TRBV7-2 to TRBJ2-3; D is uncertain. The CDR3 loop spans 15 amino acids. The V and J ends lost 5 bases and 6 bases respectively, with 18 bases between them. Per germline, CDR1 SGHTA and CDR2 FQGNSA. This chain's CDR3 is CASSQDSLLRDTQYF. In nucleotides, the CDR3 is TGTGCCAGCAGCCAAGATAGCCTACTTCGGGATACGCAGTATTTT.

Note on this clonotype: A much larger clone differs from this one at a single base, so this may be a read error. The chain joins TRBV6-1 to TRBJ1-5; D remains ambiguous. CDR1 is MNHNS and CDR2 is SASEGT in the germline V gene. V gave up 8 bases and J gave up 5 bases, with 10 bases separating them. The length of the CDR3 is 12 residues. CDR3 protein: CASGPQDQPQHF. As DNA, the CDR3 is TGTGCCAGCGGACCTCAGGATCAGCCCCAGCATTTT.

This clonotype was seen only once. The chain couples TRBV28 to TRBJ1-2, with 7 bases identical to TRBD1. This CDR3 spans 14 amino acids. Germline-derived CDR1 and CDR2 are MDHEN and SYDVKM. V shed 6 bases, J shed 6 bases, and the junction held 10 bases outside the gene matches. CDR3 DNA sequence: TGTGCCAGCAGGAGGGGGCGCTTATCCCATGGCTACACCTTC. Its translation: CASRRGRLSHGYTF.

This clonotype was detected many times. V and J are TRBV6-1 and TRBJ1-5; 8 bases are shared with TRBD1. Germline CDR1 MNHNS, CDR2 SASEGT. The V gene end was trimmed by 6 bases and the J gene end by 5 bases; junction bases not matched to a gene: 12. CDR3 length equals 16 residues. This chain's CDR3 is CASRDYAGGTHQPQHF. DNA for the CDR3: TGTGCCAGCAGGGACTACGCAGGGGGCACCCATCAGCCCCAGCATTTT.

Notes on this clonotype: This may be a read error: a much more frequent sequence differs by one nucleotide. The rearrangement joins TRBV9 to TRBJ2-2, with 9 nucleotides matching TRBD2. The V segment lost 1 base and the J segment 0 bases; nucleotides outside the gene matches: 4. CDR3 length: 17 residues. Germline loops: CDR1 SGDLS, CDR2 YYNGEE. CDR3 coding DNA: TGTGCCAGCAGCGTAAAAGCGGGAGGCCCGAACACCGGGGAGCTGTTTTTT. As protein: CASSVKAGGPNTGELFF.

This clonotype was picked up a small number of times. The chain carries TRBV20-1 and TRBJ2-3, with TRBD2 as a possible D gene (5 bases). Trimming cost V 3 bases and J 0 bases, with 10 bases left between them. CDR1 is DFQATT, CDR2 SNEGSKA, per germline (reference sequence). This CDR3 spans 14 amino acids. The chain's CDR3 is CSASRGGSTDTQYF. As DNA, the CDR3 is TGCAGTGCTAGCAGAGGCGGGAGCACAGATACGCAGTATTTT.

As regards this clonotype: This may stem from a read error, because a much larger clone lies one nucleotide away. CDR3 protein: CTSSIPDGGYTF. The CDR3 DNA follows: TGTACCAGCAGTATCCCAGACGGTGGCTACACCTTC. The chain couples TRBV28 to TRBJ1-2, with no clear D. Germline CDR1 and CDR2: MDHEN and SYDVKM. CDR3 length: 12 amino acids.

This clonotype showed up just a few times. V and J are TRBV27 and TRBJ2-2; 9 bases are shared with TRBD2. CDR1 MNHEY and CDR2 SMNVEV come from the germline V gene (reference sequence). V shed 0 bases and J 5 bases; nucleotides not matched to a gene: 7. The CDR3 loop spans 17 amino acids. The CDR3 nucleotides are TGTGCCAGCAGTTTATCGCTGACTAGCGGACGTACCGGGGAGCTGTTTTTT. This encodes CASSLSLTSGRTGELFF.

This rearrangement joins TRBV7-3 to TRBJ2-7; D is uncertain. Germline V lookup: CDR1 SGHTA, CDR2 FQGTGA. V gave up 5 bases and J gave up 1 base, with 15 bases separating them. CDR3 length equals 15 residues. The CDR3 reads CASSPYFVQSYEQYF. CDR3 sequence (DNA): TGTGCCAGCAGCCCATATTTTGTTCAATCCTACGAGCAGTACTTC.

In its sample, this clonotype was seen many times. The genes are TRBV28 and TRBJ1-2; TRBD1 agrees at 10 bases. V dropped 7 bases and J dropped 5; count of bases not matched to a gene: 7. Per the germline V gene, CDR1 is MDHEN and CDR2 is SYDVKM. The CDR3 covers 14 residues. CDR3 sequence: CASTAGTGEYGYTF. The CDR3 coding sequence is TGTGCCAGCACGGCGGGGACAGGGGAATATGGCTACACCTTC.

This clonotype was seen repeatedly, ten times or more. The CDR3 here is CATSTRGRQPQHF. In DNA form, the CDR3 reads TGTGCCACCTCAACCAGGGGCAGACAGCCCCAGCATTTT. The V and J genes are TRBV19 and TRBJ1-5, with D perhaps matching TRBD1 (6 bases). Looked up from germline, CDR1 is LNHDA and CDR2 is SQIVND (reference sequence). The V end lost 10 bases, the J end lost 7 bases, and 17 bases lay between the germline ends. The CDR3 consists of 13 residues.

This clonotype was seen ten or more times. This chain joins TRBV20-1 and TRBJ1-1; unclear D gene. CDR1 is DFQATT and CDR2 is SNEGSKA in the germline V gene (reference sequence). The CDR3 consists of 18 residues. The V and J ends lost 0 bases and 0 bases respectively, with 20 bases between them. The CDR3 loop is CSARDFPSPSSLNTEAFF. CDR3 bases: TGCAGTGCTAGAGATTTTCCCTCCCCAAGCAGCCTGAACACTGAAGCTTTCTTT.

The rearrangement uses TRBV20-1 and TRBJ2-7, with 7 bases fitting TRBD1. Germline CDR1 reads DFQATT; CDR2 reads SNEGSKA (reference sequence). V shed 6 bases, J shed 5 bases, and the junction held 7 bases outside the gene matches. The CDR3 has 12 amino acids. CDR3 amino acids: CSARGNQNEQYF. The DNA for the CDR3 is TGCAGTGCCAGGGGGAATCAAAACGAGCAGTACTTC.

This clonotype occurred a few times. The chain employs TRBV9 and TRBJ2-1; maybe TRBD2 (6 bases). CDR3 length equals 14 residues. Between the trimmed V and J ends, which lost 2 bases and 2 bases, there was a span of 8 bases. Germline V lookup: CDR1 SGDLS, CDR2 YYNGEE. The CDR3 DNA reads as TGTGCCAGCAGCGTGGGGGGAACCTACAATGAGCAGTTCTTC. It codes for CASSVGGTYNEQFF.

The J gene is TRBJ1-5, the V gene TRBV20-1, with 9 bases identical to TRBD1. Germline V CDR1 and CDR2: DFQATT, SNEGSKA (reference sequence). The V and J ends lost 6 bases and 1 base, in that order; junction bases with no gene match: 1. There are 13 residues in the CDR3. The CDR3: CSADRGSNQPQHF. CDR3 DNA sequence: TGCAGTGCGGACAGGGGAAGCAATCAGCCCCAGCATTTT.

This chain uses TRBV20-1 with TRBJ2-1, with TRBD2 matching 15 bases. This CDR3 is built from 18 residues. The J segment lost 5 bases and the V segment lost 1 base, leaving 9 bases of the junction unmatched. The germline V gene has CDR1 DFQATT and CDR2 SNEGSKA (reference sequence). Here the CDR3 reads CSARGTSGRALVNNEQFF. In nucleotides, the CDR3 is TGCAGTGCTAGAGGGACTAGCGGGAGGGCCCTCGTGAACAATGAGCAGTTCTTC.

In its sample, this clonotype was seen a few times. The chain couples TRBV4-1 to TRBJ2-5; D is ambiguous. Trimming stripped 1 base from V and 4 bases from J, with 10 bases between. Germline assignment: CDR1 MGHRA and CDR2 YSYEKL. The CDR3 extends over 14 amino acids. As DNA, the CDR3 is TGCGCCAGCAGCCAAGTTTTGGCCAGAGAGACCCAGTACTTC. It specifies CASSQVLARETQYF.

The rearrangement uses TRBV20-1 and TRBJ2-3; 15 nucleotides agree with TRBD2. The CDR3 has 17 amino acids. Germline CDR1 DFQATT, CDR2 SNEGSKA (reference sequence). Trimming at V came to 0 bases and at J to 3 bases, leaving 4 bases not matched to a gene. CDR3 sequence: CSARDPGLAGGTDTQYF. CDR3 DNA sequence: TGCAGTGCTAGAGACCCCGGACTAGCGGGGGGGACAGATACGCAGTATTTT.

Note on this clonotype: At one end the junction does not follow the germline gene, possibly because of a read error. The genes are TRBV14 and TRBJ2-5; tentative D call: TRBD2 (5 bases). CDR3 length: 16 residues. Germline assignment: CDR1 SGHDN and CDR2 FVKESK. CDR3 nucleotides: TGTGCCAGCAGCCAAAGGGTCAGCACCCTGGAGGAGACCCGGTACTTC. Translated, it gives CASSQRVSTLEETRYF.

This clonotype has ten or more counts. DNA for the CDR3: TGTGCCAGCAGTCCCCAATCCCTTCTTGGCTACAGTCGCGGGGACAGCTCTGGAAACACCATATATTTT. The encoded protein is CASSPQSLLGYSRGDSSGNTIYF. The V gene is TRBV7-9, the J gene TRBJ1-3; 7 bases map to TRBD1. Looked up from germline, CDR1 is SEHNR and CDR2 is FQNEAQ (reference sequence). There are 23 residues in the CDR3. The junction had 29 bases not matched to a gene; V was cut back by 6 bases and J by 0 bases.

This clonotype was detected ten times or more. V usage is TRBV19 and J usage is TRBJ2-2, with TRBD2 identical over 8 bases. The CDR3 runs to 19 residues. The V gene end was trimmed by 4 bases and the J gene end by 1 base; junction bases not matched to a gene: 14. CDR1 LNHDA and CDR2 SQIVND come from the germline V gene (reference sequence). CDR3 protein: CASSTAGGWLAENTGELFF. For the CDR3, the DNA is TGTGCCAGTAGTACCGCGGGGGGCTGGCTAGCGGAGAACACCGGGGAGCTGTTTTTT.

This clonotype was picked up many times. DNA of the CDR3: TGCAGTGCCGTAGGGAGGCTAGCGGGAGGCCGGGAGACCCAGTACTTC. Its protein product is CSAVGRLAGGRETQYF. V and J are TRBV20-1 and TRBJ2-5, with TRBD2 matching over 11 bases. The CDR3 covers 16 residues. Germline lookup yields CDR1 DFQATT and CDR2 SNEGSKA (reference sequence). V dropped 6 bases and J dropped 5; count of bases not matched to a gene: 14.